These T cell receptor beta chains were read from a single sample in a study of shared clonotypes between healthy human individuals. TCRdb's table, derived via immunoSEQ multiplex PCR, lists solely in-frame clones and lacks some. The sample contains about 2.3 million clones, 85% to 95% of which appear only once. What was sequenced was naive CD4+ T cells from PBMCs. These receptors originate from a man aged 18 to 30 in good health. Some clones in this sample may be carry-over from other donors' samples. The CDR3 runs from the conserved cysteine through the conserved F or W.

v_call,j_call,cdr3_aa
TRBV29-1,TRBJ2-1,CSGGGYDNEQFF
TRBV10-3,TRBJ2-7,CAISESRASGTGEQYF
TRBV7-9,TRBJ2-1,CASQSGAYNEQFF
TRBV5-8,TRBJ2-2,CASTPRWLAANTGELFF
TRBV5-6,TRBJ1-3,CASSLRRGLSGNTIYF
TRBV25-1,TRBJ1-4,CASSDPLLDEKLFF
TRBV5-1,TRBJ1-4,CASSSTGTAGEKLFF
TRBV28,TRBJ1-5,CASSPRDMGNQPQHF
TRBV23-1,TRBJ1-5,CASRTTGPPRPQHF
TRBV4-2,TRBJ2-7,CASSPMDETSGRDRQYF
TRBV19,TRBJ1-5,CASRKGSLVSNQPQHF
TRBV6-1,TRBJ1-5,CASSGQARQPQHF
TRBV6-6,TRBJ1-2,CASSGTSKGSYGYTF
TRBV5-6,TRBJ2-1,CASSFLAGDVYNEQFF
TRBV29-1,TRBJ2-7,CSVDGGVSSYEQYF
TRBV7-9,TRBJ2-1,CASSPRVGRYNEQFF
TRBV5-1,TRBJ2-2,CASSADFTGELFF
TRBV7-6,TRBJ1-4,CASSPQSHTINEKLFF
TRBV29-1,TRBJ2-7,CSVEPGHPYEQYF
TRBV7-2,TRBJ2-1,CASSLSRLAVGSEQFF
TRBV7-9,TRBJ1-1,CASSYPQGWGTEAFF
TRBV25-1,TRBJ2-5,CASSEEGLVGFETQYF
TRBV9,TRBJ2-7,CASSVFSGPSYEQYF